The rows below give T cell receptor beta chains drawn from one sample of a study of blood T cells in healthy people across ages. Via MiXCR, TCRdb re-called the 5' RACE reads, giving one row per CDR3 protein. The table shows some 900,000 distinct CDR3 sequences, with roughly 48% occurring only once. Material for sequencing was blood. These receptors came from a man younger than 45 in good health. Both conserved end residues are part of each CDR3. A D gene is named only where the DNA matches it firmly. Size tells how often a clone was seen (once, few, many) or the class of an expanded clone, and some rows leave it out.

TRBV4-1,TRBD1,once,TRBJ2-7,CASSPDRDPPYEQYF,TGCGCCAGCAGCCCCGACAGGGACCCCCCCTACGAGCAGTACTTC
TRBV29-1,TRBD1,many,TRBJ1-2,CSVQGADYGYTF,TGCAGCGTTCAGGGGGCAGACTATGGCTACACCTTC
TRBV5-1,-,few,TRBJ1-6,CASSFRQSHSPLHF,TGCGCCAGCAGCTTCCGTCAGAGCCATTCACCCCTCCACTTT
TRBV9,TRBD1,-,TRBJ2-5,CASSVARTGQETQYF,TGTGCCAGCAGCGTAGCAAGGACAGGGCAAGAGACCCAGTACTTC
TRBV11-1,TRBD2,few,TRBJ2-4,CASSREGRGGSDIQYF,TGTGCCAGCAGCCGCGAAGGACGGGGGGGATCGGACATTCAGTACTTC
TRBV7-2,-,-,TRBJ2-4,CASSLAGGGVGKNIQYF,TGTGCCAGCAGCTTAGCGGGCGGAGGGGTAGGCAAAAACATTCAGTACTTC
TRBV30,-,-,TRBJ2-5,CAWRSGEETQYF,TGTGCCTGGAGGTCAGGGGAAGAGACCCAGTACTTC
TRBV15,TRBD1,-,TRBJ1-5,CATSSLTGVRPQHF,TGTGCCACCAGCAGCCTAACAGGGGTGCGGCCCCAGCATTTT
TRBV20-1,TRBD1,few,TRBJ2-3,CSAPRMDRNTDTQYF,TGCAGTGCTCCAAGGATGGACAGGAACACAGATACGCAGTATTTT
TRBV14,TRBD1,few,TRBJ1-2,CASSQAGTGPGYTF,TGTGCCAGCAGCCAAGCCGGGACAGGGCCCGGCTACACCTTC
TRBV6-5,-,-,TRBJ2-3,CASSYSGGPGFSTDTQYF,TGTGCCAGCAGTTACTCGGGGGGACCGGGCTTCAGCACAGATACGCAGTATTTT
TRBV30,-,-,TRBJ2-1,CAWRGAGANEQFF,TGTGCCTGGAGAGGCGCGGGGGCCAATGAGCAGTTCTTC
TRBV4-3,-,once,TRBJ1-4,CASSQEANSFNEKLFF,TGCGCCAGCAGCCAAGAGGCCAACAGTTTTAATGAAAAACTGTTTTTT
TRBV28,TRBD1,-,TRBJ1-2,CASRAGTGGNYGYTF,TGTGCCAGCAGGGCCGGGACAGGGGGCAACTATGGCTACACCTTC
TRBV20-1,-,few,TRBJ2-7,CSARWATYEQYF,TGCAGTGCTAGATGGGCAACCTACGAGCAGTACTTC
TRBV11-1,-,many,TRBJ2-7,CASSPAGNSYEQYF,TGTGCCAGCAGCCCAGCAGGCAACTCCTACGAGCAGTACTTC
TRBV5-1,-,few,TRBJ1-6,CASSVDGTGAFPLHF,TGCGCCAGCAGCGTTGACGGAACGGGGGCGTTTCCCCTCCACTTT
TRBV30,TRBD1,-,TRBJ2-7,CAWGGQGFGEQYF,TGTGCCTGGGGAGGACAGGGATTCGGCGAGCAGTACTTC
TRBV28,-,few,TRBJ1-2,CASSYRQTTYGYTF,TGTGCCAGCAGTTATAGACAGACAACCTATGGCTACACCTTC
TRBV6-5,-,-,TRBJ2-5,CASSRLPSQETQYF,TGTGCCAGCAGTAGGCTACCTAGCCAAGAGACCCAGTACTTC
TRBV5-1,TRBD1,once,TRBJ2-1,CASSLDVGGQGDNERFF,TGCGCCAGCAGCTTGGATGTCGGGGGACAGGGGGACAATGAGCGGTTCTTC
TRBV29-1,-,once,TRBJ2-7,CSVRGVLDLGDEQYF,TGCAGCGTTCGCGGGGTACTAGACCTAGGGGACGAGCAGTACTTC
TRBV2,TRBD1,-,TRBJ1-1,CASRTRGGTEAFF,TGTGCCAGCAGGACCAGGGGGGGGACTGAAGCTTTCTTT
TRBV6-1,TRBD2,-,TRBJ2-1,CASQGYPGLAGLSTGSEQFF,TGTGCCAGCCAAGGATATCCGGGACTAGCGGGATTGTCTACCGGGAGTGAGCAGTTCTTC
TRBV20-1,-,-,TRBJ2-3,CSARIPLTDTQYF,TGCAGTGCTAGAATCCCGCTCACAGATACGCAGTATTTT
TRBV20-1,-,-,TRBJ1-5,CSATRTATQPQHF,TGCAGTGCCACTCGGACTGCAACTCAGCCCCAGCATTTT
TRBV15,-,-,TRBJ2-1,CATSRDDLYNEQFF,TGTGCCACCAGCAGAGATGACCTTTACAATGAGCAGTTCTTC
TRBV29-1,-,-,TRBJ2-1,CRASISYNEQFF,TGCAGGGCCTCGATTTCCTACAATGAGCAGTTCTTC
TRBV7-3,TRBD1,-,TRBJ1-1,CASSLKGQGRRNTEAFF,TGTGCCAGCAGCTTAAAGGGACAGGGAAGAAGGAACACTGAAGCTTTCTTT
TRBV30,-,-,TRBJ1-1,CAWRPIARLAEAFF,TGTGCCTGGAGACCTATTGCAAGGTTAGCTGAAGCTTTCTTT
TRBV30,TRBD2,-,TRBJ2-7,CAWGGDRSYEQYF,TGTGCCTGGGGGGGGGACCGCTCCTACGAGCAGTACTTC
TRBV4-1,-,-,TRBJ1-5,CASSQEFRFSPPQHF,TGCGCCAGCAGCCAAGAGTTCAGGTTTTCGCCGCCCCAGCATTTT
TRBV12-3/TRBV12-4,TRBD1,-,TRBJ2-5,CASSYAGTERETQYF,TGTGCCAGCAGTTATGCCGGGACAGAAAGAGAGACCCAGTACTTC
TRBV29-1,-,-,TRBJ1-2,CSVDREQGGHNYGYTF,TGCAGCGTTGATCGGGAGCAGGGAGGCCATAACTATGGCTACACCTTC
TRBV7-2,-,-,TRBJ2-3,CASSPGGRETDTQYF,TGTGCCAGCAGCCCAGGGGGGCGGGAGACAGATACGCAGTATTTT
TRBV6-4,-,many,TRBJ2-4,CASSESQGANIQYF,TGTGCCAGCAGTGAATCCCAGGGCGCAAACATTCAGTACTTC
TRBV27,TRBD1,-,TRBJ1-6,CASSRTGPSPPHF,TGTGCCAGCAGCAGGACAGGGCCCTCACCCCCCCACTTT
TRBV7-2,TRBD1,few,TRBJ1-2,CASAPGTGTYGYTF,TGTGCCAGCGCACCCGGGACAGGGACCTATGGCTACACCTTC
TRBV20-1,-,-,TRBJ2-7,CSARALNERDEQYF,TGCAGTGCTAGAGCCTTAAACGAGAGGGACGAGCAGTACTTC
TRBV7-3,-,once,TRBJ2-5,CASSSTGMGETQYF,TGTGCCAGCAGCTCCACAGGGATGGGAGAGACCCAGTACTTC
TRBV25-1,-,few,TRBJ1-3,CASSESWGLNSGNTIYF,TGTGCCAGCAGTGAATCCTGGGGACTGAACTCTGGAAACACCATATATTTT
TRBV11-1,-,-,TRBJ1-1,CASRVSGEVTEAFF,TGTGCCAGCAGGGTCTCAGGGGAAGTCACTGAAGCTTTCTTT
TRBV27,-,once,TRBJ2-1,CASSSALGRYEQFF,TGTGCCAGCAGCAGTGCCCTCGGCAGATATGAGCAGTTCTTC
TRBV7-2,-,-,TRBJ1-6,CASSLDRGARSPLHF,TGTGCCAGCAGCTTAGATCGGGGGGCTCGTTCACCCCTCCACTTT
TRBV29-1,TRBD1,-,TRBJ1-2,CSVEGDRSYGYTF,TGCAGCGTTGAAGGGGACAGGTCCTATGGCTACACCTTC